Listed below are T cell receptor beta chains from one sample, sequenced in a study of cytomegalovirus exposure and HLA in healthy donors. Here immunoSEQ multiplex PCR was the method, and the copy in TCRdb shows in-frame clones only, minus some. The data hold around 150,000 clones, with 88% observed a single time. The sample consisted of PBMCs. Source of these receptors: a woman under 30 in good health and CMV-seropositive. The CDR3 runs from the conserved cysteine through the conserved F or W. A D gene is named only where the DNA matches it firmly. Some rows have no size entry. The others give once, few or many, or a class for an expanded clone.

j_call: TRBJ1-2; v_call: TRBV10-3; clone_size: -; cdr3_length: 15; d_call: -; cdr3_nt: TGTGCCATCAGTGAGTCGGCAGGGAATAATCATGGCTACACCTTC; cdr3_aa: CAISESAGNNHGYTF
j_call: TRBJ1-2; v_call: TRBV30; clone_size: -; cdr3_length: 12; d_call: -; cdr3_nt: TGTGCCTGGGGGTGGAGGAGCTATGGCTACACCTTC; cdr3_aa: CAWGWRSYGYTF
j_call: TRBJ1-2; v_call: TRBV9; clone_size: -; cdr3_length: 14; d_call: -; cdr3_nt: TGTGCCAGCAGCGTAGGGTCGGGGATCTATGGCTACACCTTC; cdr3_aa: CASSVGSGIYGYTF
j_call: TRBJ1-6; v_call: TRBV5-1; clone_size: -; cdr3_length: 15; d_call: -; cdr3_nt: TGCGCCAGCAGCTTCCAGGGACAAGATAATTCACCCCTCCACTTT; cdr3_aa: CASSFQGQDNSPLHF
j_call: TRBJ2-7; v_call: TRBV20-1; clone_size: few; cdr3_length: 11; d_call: -; cdr3_nt: TGCAGTGCTCAGGCCGGTGACGGGCAGTACTTC; cdr3_aa: CSAQAGDGQYF
j_call: TRBJ2-5; v_call: TRBV4-2; clone_size: -; cdr3_length: 15; d_call: -; cdr3_nt: TGTGCCAGCAGCCAAACTTCTAGAATTCAAGAGACCCAGTACTTC; cdr3_aa: CASSQTSRIQETQYF
j_call: TRBJ2-1; v_call: TRBV7-2; clone_size: -; cdr3_length: 13; d_call: -; cdr3_nt: TGTGCCAGCAGCTTCCAGCCAGGGTTAGTTCTGTTCTTC; cdr3_aa: CASSFQPGLVLFF
j_call: TRBJ2-7; v_call: TRBV18; clone_size: once; cdr3_length: 12; d_call: -; cdr3_nt: TGTGCCAGCTCACTAACAGGGTACGAGCAGTACTTC; cdr3_aa: CASSLTGYEQYF
j_call: TRBJ1-5; v_call: TRBV27; clone_size: -; cdr3_length: 14; d_call: -; cdr3_nt: TGTGCCAGCAGTTTTACGGGGAGGAATCAGCCCCAGCATTTT; cdr3_aa: CASSFTGRNQPQHF
j_call: TRBJ1-3; v_call: TRBV6-6; clone_size: -; cdr3_length: 15; d_call: -; cdr3_nt: TGTGCCAGCAGTGACGGAACAGGGACTGGAAACACCATATATTTT; cdr3_aa: CASSDGTGTGNTIYF
j_call: TRBJ2-5; v_call: TRBV15; clone_size: -; cdr3_length: 16; d_call: -; cdr3_nt: TGTGCCACCAGCAGAGCAAACCCCGGGACTCCAGAGACCCAGTACTTC; cdr3_aa: CATSRANPGTPETQYF
j_call: TRBJ2-3; v_call: TRBV5-1; clone_size: -; cdr3_length: 17; d_call: TRBD2; cdr3_nt: TGCGCCAGCAGACTCCCGAGAGCGGGACCAAGCACAGATACGCAGTATTTT; cdr3_aa: CASRLPRAGPSTDTQYF
j_call: TRBJ1-2; v_call: TRBV7-8; clone_size: many; cdr3_length: 14; d_call: TRBD1; cdr3_nt: TGTGCCAGCAGCGGACGGGACAGGGGTTGGGGCTACACCTTC; cdr3_aa: CASSGRDRGWGYTF
j_call: TRBJ2-3; v_call: TRBV5-1; clone_size: -; cdr3_length: 15; d_call: -; cdr3_nt: TGCGCCAGCAGCCCGGACAGCGCTAGCACAGATACGCAGTATTTT; cdr3_aa: CASSPDSASTDTQYF
j_call: TRBJ1-2; v_call: TRBV30; clone_size: -; cdr3_length: 15; d_call: TRBD1; cdr3_nt: TGTGCCTGGCGACCTCCGGGACAGGGAGACTATGGCTACACCTTC; cdr3_aa: CAWRPPGQGDYGYTF
j_call: TRBJ2-3; v_call: TRBV11-1; clone_size: -; cdr3_length: 14; d_call: -; cdr3_nt: TGTGCCAGCAGCTTGCGGGGGCTGACAGATACGCAGTATTTT; cdr3_aa: CASSLRGLTDTQYF